This T cell receptor beta chain was captured in a study of immune heterogeneity within non-small cell lung tumors. The germline V gene has CDR1 SGHNT and CDR2 YENEEA. The CDR3 extends over 13 amino acids. Trimming left V 3 bases short and J 3 bases short, with 9 bases between. TCR beta CDR3 was amplified by multiplex PCR, first round roughly 10 cycles, 32 V and 13 J primers. A single record per CDR3 protein comes from TCRdb applying MiXCR to the multiplex PCR reads. The table has some 22,000 distinct CDR3 sequences, approximately 30% seen once; the top ten hold around 4%. This clonotype was observed a single time. A read error is possible here, since a much larger clone lies one base away. The starting template was genomic DNA from bulk tumor, approximately 630 ng per sample. Taken during surgery, several biopsies per primary tumor were spaced as far apart as possible within the tumor mass. Patients went through curative surgery, and their non-small cell lung cancer was untreated and newly diagnosed.

The J gene is TRBJ2-7, the V gene TRBV11-3; D gene unclear. This TCR derives from a man in his forties with non-small cell lung cancer. Sequencing was carried out using lung tumor tissue. In DNA, the CDR3 is TGTGCCAGCAGCTTCCCGTATAACTACGAGCAGTACTTC. It encodes CASSFPYNYEQYF.